Reported below is one TCR beta chain. The antigen is not known. The V gene's germline CDR1 is SGHTA and CDR2 FQGNSA. The length of the CDR3 is 14 residues. Trimming left V 5 bases short and J 1 base short, with 11 bases between. The assay was immunoSEQ multiplex PCR, and TCRdb's table has in-frame clones only and misses some. The table lists about 400,000 clones, around 86% of them singletons, with roughly 0.75% in the top ten. These data come from a study of cytomegalovirus exposure and HLA in healthy donors. Study-level findings and limits: Overall, approximately 150 TCR beta chains were annotated as cytomegalovirus-associated.

Source material: PBMCs. V usage is TRBV7-2 and J usage is TRBJ1-1; weak D call: TRBD1 (5 bases). The clonotype comes from a woman in her late teens or twenties in good health and CMV-seronegative. The CDR3 here is CASSPSGGNTEAFF. CDR3 DNA: TGTGCCAGCAGCCCCTCGGGGGGGAACACTGAAGCTTTCTTT. The entire variable domain, with the rest obtained from reference TRBV7-2 and TRBJ1-1, is as follows: GAGVSQSPSNKVTEKGKDVELRCDPISGHTALYWYRQSLGQGLEFLIYFQGNSAPDKSGLPSDRFSAERTGGSVSTLTIQRTQQEDSAVYLCASSPSGGNTEAFFGQGTRLTVV.